Sequencing of this TCR beta chain was carried out in a study of identical twins. TCRdb ran MiXCR on the 5' RACE reads and lists one entry per CDR3 protein. The table has approximately 550,000 distinct CDR3 sequences, approximately 20% seen once. The length of the CDR3 is 14 residues. The germline V and J ends were trimmed by 1 base and 6 bases, with 10 bases remaining between them. These data are also associated with another study on yellow fever vaccine responses in identical twins. This second report adds: Twins showed a vaccine T cell response that reportedly seemed partly convergent, partly personalized.

The chain carries TRBV12-3 or TRBV12-4 and TRBJ2-4; D possibly corresponds to TRBD2 (7 bases). The clonotype was recovered from a woman aged 18-29 years in good health. The sample taken for sequencing was CD4+ T cells sorted from blood. The CDR3 here is CASSLDGGLNIQYF. The CDR3 DNA follows: TGTGCCAGCAGTTTAGACGGGGGGCTAAACATTCAGTACTTC.